The 17 T cell receptor beta chains below come from one sample, sequenced in a study of blood T cell repertoires in COVID-19. Clones were read by immunoSEQ multiplex PCR, and TCRdb kept only the in-frame ones, dropping some. This sample has some 80,000 clones, with over 75% found just once. Sequencing used peripheral blood. Receptors originate from a man in his forties or fifties with COVID-19, enrolled during active disease.

CDR3 sequence: CASSQDAGGISGNTIYF. The CDR3 DNA reads as TGTGCCAGCAGCCAAGACGCGGGGGGTATCTCTGGAAACACCATATATTTT. V usage is TRBV4-2 and J usage is TRBJ1-3, with a tentative D call TRBD1 (5 bases). Trimming cost V 0 bases and J 0 bases, with 12 bases left between them. The CDR3 extends over 17 amino acids. The germline V gene encodes CDR1 LGHNA and CDR2 YNFKEQ.

The chain uses TRBV2 and TRBJ1-2, with a possible D match to TRBD1 (5 bases). Germline V gene sequence: CDR1 SNHLY, CDR2 FYNNEI. This CDR3 has 14 amino acids. Trimming pared 2 bases from V and 12 bases from J, leaving 19 bases between. The CDR3 coding sequence is TGTGCCAGCAGTGAACGTGGGGCCGTTGCGGGACACACCTTC. As protein: CASSERGAVAGHTF.

The chain carries TRBV11-2 and TRBJ1-6, with no clear D. V lost 5 bases to trimming and J lost 10 bases, with 15 bases between them. The CDR3 runs 14 residues. Germline V gene data show CDR1 as SGHAT and CDR2 as FQNNGV. The CDR3 is CASSPFGSGSPLHF. The CDR3 nucleotides read TGTGCCAGCAGCCCTTTTGGCTCGGGGTCACCCCTCCACTTT. The whole variable domain, filled in from reference TRBV11-2 and TRBJ1-6, reads EAGVAQSPRYKIIEKRQSVAFWCNPISGHATLYWYQQILGQGPKLLIQFQNNGVVDDSQLPKDRFSAERLKGVDSTLKIQPAKLEDSAVYLCASSPFGSGSPLHFGNGTRLTVT.

The chain links TRBV19 to TRBJ1-5, with TRBD1 identical over 8 bases. The V gene end was trimmed by 5 bases and the J gene end by 7 bases; junction bases not matched to a gene: 13. CDR1 and CDR2 (germline): LNHDA, SQIVND (reference sequence). The CDR3 is 16 residues long. The CDR3 region is CASSSDRGFFHQPQHF. CDR3 sequence (DNA): TGTGCCAGTAGTTCCGACAGGGGATTTTTTCACCAGCCCCAGCATTTT.

The chain has TRBV6-5 and TRBJ2-5; TRBD2 matches 10 bases. The CDR3 loop spans 13 amino acids. The V gene's germline CDR1 is MNHEY and CDR2 SVGAGI. Trimming at V came to 6 bases and at J to 5 bases, leaving 3 bases not matched to a gene. The chain's CDR3 is CASRSGRVETQYF. CDR3 DNA sequence: TGTGCCAGCAGAAGCGGGAGGGTCGAGACCCAGTACTTC.

The chain is built from TRBV29-1 and TRBJ2-5, with a possible D match to TRBD2 (6 bases). Germline values: CDR1 SQVTM, CDR2 ANQGSEA. The CDR3 has 12 residues. With 4 bases removed from V and 0 bases from J, the gap between germline ends came to 6 bases. The CDR3 DNA sequence: TGCAGCGTTGGGGACTACCAAGAGACCCAGTACTTC. Translated, it gives CSVGDYQETQYF.

This sequence joins TRBV11-2 and TRBJ2-2; weak D call: TRBD2 (5 bases). The V end was cut by 8 bases, the J end by 4 bases, with 11 bases between. CDR1 SGHAT and CDR2 FQNNGV come from the germline V gene. The CDR3 totals 13 residues. The CDR3 coding sequence is TGTGCCAGCCGCGGGCCGATCACCGGGGAGCTGTTTTTT. Translation gives CASRGPITGELFF.

CDR3 region: CAISEETSGSYNEQFF. In DNA, the CDR3 is TGTGCCATCAGTGAGGAGACTAGCGGATCCTACAATGAGCAGTTCTTC. The V and J genes are TRBV10-3 and TRBJ2-1, with 9 bases lining up with TRBD2. The CDR3 loop spans 16 amino acids. Trimming at V came to 2 bases and at J to 1 base, leaving 3 bases not matched to a gene. Germline CDR1 and CDR2: ENHRY and SYGVKD.

The CDR3, as DNA: TGTGCCAGCAGTTCCGGCGGGAGTCCCAACGAGCAGTACTTC. It specifies CASSSGGSPNEQYF. V usage is TRBV6-6 and J usage is TRBJ2-7, with TRBD2 identical over 7 bases. This CDR3 is built from 14 residues. V shed 4 bases and J 5 bases; nucleotides not matched to a gene: 8. The V gene's germline CDR1 is MNHNY and CDR2 SVGAGI (reference sequence).

Within the sample, this clone is medium-sized. The chain uses TRBV7-9 and TRBJ2-3; 7 nucleotides match TRBD2. The trim removed 4 bases at V and 1 base at J, leaving 14 bases unmatched. The CDR3 spans 18 residues. From germline, CDR1 is SEHNR and CDR2 FQNEAQ (reference sequence). The CDR3: CASSSTVWAGDRTDTQYF. CDR3 bases: TGTGCCAGCAGCTCTACAGTTTGGGCGGGGGACCGCACAGATACGCAGTATTTT.

This chain connects TRBV5-1 to TRBJ2-5, with D maybe TRBD1 (5 bases). This CDR3 is 15 amino acids long. Germline CDR1 reads SGHRS; CDR2 reads YFSETQ. V was trimmed by 0 bases and J by 1 base, leaving 10 bases between them. The chain's CDR3 is CASSLASGIQETQYF. The CDR3 nucleotides are TGCGCCAGCAGCTTGGCCTCAGGGATCCAAGAGACCCAGTACTTC. Looking up the rest from reference TRBV5-1 and TRBJ2-5 gives the full variable domain: KAGVTQTPRYLIKTRGQQVTLSCSPISGHRSVSWYQQTPGQGLQFLFEYFSETQRNKGNFPGRFSGRQFSNSRSEMNVSTLELGDSALYLCASSLASGIQETQYFGPGTRLLVL.

The chain joins TRBV11-2 to TRBJ1-2; D is unresolved. CDR1 is SGHAT, CDR2 FQNNGV, per germline. Trimming left V 0 bases short and J 3 bases short, with 11 bases between. This CDR3 contains 15 residues. CDR3: CASSLEGDTYYGYTF. As DNA, the CDR3 is TGTGCCAGCAGCTTAGAGGGCGATACCTACTATGGCTACACCTTC.

The J gene is TRBJ1-3, the V gene TRBV7-2, with D tentatively TRBD1 (5 bases). V lost 6 bases and J lost 4, with 16 bases in between. Germline V lookup: CDR1 SGHTA, CDR2 FQGNSA. The CDR3 length is 15 residues. DNA of the CDR3: TGTGCCAGCAGTAATATGGCGGGGGGGGGAAACACCATATATTTT. The encoded protein is CASSNMAGGGNTIYF.

Only a few counts were recorded for this clone. The chain is built from TRBV7-2 and TRBJ2-1, with TRBD2 matching 7 bases. This CDR3 contains 13 residues. Per germline, CDR1 SGHTA and CDR2 FQGNSA. Trimming removed 2 bases from V and 8 bases from J; junction bases left unmatched: 3. The CDR3: CASSLSGVDEQFF. The CDR3 nucleotides read TGTGCCAGCAGCTTAAGCGGGGTGGATGAGCAGTTCTTC.

The rearrangement uses TRBV4-1 and TRBJ2-7; no reliable D call. V shed 1 base and J shed 3 bases, with 13 bases lying between them. The CDR3 is 15 residues long. Germline assignment: CDR1 MGHRA and CDR2 YSYEKL. This CDR3 reads CASSQGGGRNYEQYF. The DNA of the CDR3 is TGCGCCAGCAGCCAAGGAGGTGGCAGAAACTACGAGCAGTACTTC.

The rearrangement joins TRBV30 to TRBJ1-2, with D unclear. CDR1 is GTSNPN and CDR2 is SVGIG in the germline V gene (reference sequence). This CDR3 comprises 12 residues. The germline V and J ends were trimmed by 5 bases and 2 bases, with 9 bases remaining between them. This CDR3 is CAWGRANYGYTF. CDR3 DNA sequence: TGTGCCTGGGGGAGGGCAAACTATGGCTACACCTTC.

Within the sample, this clone is medium-sized. J is TRBJ2-3 and V is TRBV27; D might be TRBD2 (5 bases). This CDR3 comprises 15 residues. Germline V lookup: CDR1 MNHEY, CDR2 SMNVEV (reference sequence). The V end lost 9 bases, the J end lost 1 base, and 17 bases lay between the germline ends. CDR3 nucleotides: TGTGCCAGTTGGACCGGGATTTCTCGCACAGATACGCAGTATTTT. Encoded protein: CASWTGISRTDTQYF.